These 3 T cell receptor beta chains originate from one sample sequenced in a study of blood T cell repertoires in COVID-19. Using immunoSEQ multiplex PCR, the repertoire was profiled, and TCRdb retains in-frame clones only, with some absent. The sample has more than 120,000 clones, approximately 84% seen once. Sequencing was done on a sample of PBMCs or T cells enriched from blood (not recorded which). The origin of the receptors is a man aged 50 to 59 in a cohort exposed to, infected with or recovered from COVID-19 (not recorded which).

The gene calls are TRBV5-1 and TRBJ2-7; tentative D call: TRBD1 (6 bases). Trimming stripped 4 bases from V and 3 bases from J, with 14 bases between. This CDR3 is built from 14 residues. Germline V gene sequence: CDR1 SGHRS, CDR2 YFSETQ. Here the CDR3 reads CASSHLPGHYEQYF. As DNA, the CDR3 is TGCGCCAGCAGCCATCTCCCGGGACACTACGAGCAGTACTTC.

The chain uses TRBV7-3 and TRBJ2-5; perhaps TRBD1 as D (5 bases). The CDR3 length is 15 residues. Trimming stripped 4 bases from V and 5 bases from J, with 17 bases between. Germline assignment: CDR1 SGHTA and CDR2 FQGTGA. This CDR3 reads CASSSSGRADETQYF. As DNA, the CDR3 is TGTGCCAGCAGCTCAAGTGGCAGGGCTGACGAGACCCAGTACTTC.

DNA for the CDR3: TGTGCCAGCAGCTTGGCCCCGACAGGGCTCAACACTGAAGCTTTCTTT. The encoded protein is CASSLAPTGLNTEAFF. The chain combines TRBV5-6 with TRBJ1-1; 7 bases agree with TRBD1. Looked up from germline, CDR1 is SGHDT and CDR2 is YYEEEE. Germline trimming cut 0 bases from V and 2 bases from J; bases unmatched to any gene: 7. The CDR3 length is 16 residues.